This T cell receptor beta chain was recovered during a study of CD8 T cells in Susac syndrome. V lost 3 bases and J lost 2, with 18 bases in between. Germline CDR1 is LNHDA and CDR2 is SQIVND (reference sequence). The length of the CDR3 is 17 residues. The authors reverse transcribed 0.5 to 1 ug RNA with random hexamers. Amplification of TCR beta CDR3 by immunoSEQ multiplex PCR spanned 54 Vbeta and 13 Jbeta. TCRdb re-called the immunoSEQ multiplex PCR reads through MiXCR, storing one row per CDR3 protein. The sample carries under 150,000 distinct CDR3 sequences, roughly 76% recorded once. There are a few counts of this clonotype. Sequencing targeted TCR beta in blood CD8+ and CD4+ T cells. The multiple sclerosis control group comprised treatment-naive patients with stable or active relapsing-remitting disease. The CD8+ and CD4+ T cells were negatively isolated, with the TEMRA cells enriched by FACS.

The gene calls are TRBV19 and TRBJ2-3; weak D call: TRBD2 (5 bases). The material sequenced was CD8+ T cells from PBMCs. The source of this sequence is a human donor with multiple sclerosis. The DNA of the CDR3 is TGTGCCAGTAGTATTGAGGTCTCGGGATACTACACAGATACGCAGTATTTT. Protein sequence: CASSIEVSGYYTDTQYF.